This T cell receptor beta chain was profiled in a study of OX40 agonist ivuxolimab in advanced cancers. The study, taken as a whole, reports: Low clonal expansion, among the lowest seen, marked partial responders at 0.1-3.0 mg/kg.

About this clone: The antigen remains unidentified.

Produced via immunoSEQ multiplex PCR; TCRdb's table is partial and in-frame only. The sample shows around 84,000 clones, around 92% of them seen only once. Germline CDR1 reads WSHSY; CDR2 reads SAAADI. V gave up 0 bases and J gave up 4 bases; unmatched junction bases: 5. The CDR3 consists of 15 residues. This receptor was identified in an adult with an advanced solid tumor such as melanoma, head and neck, liver or kidney cancer. Material: CD4+ or CD8+ T cells sorted from blood, obtained in a trial of the OX40 agonist ivuxolimab. This sequence joins TRBV10-2 and TRBJ1-2, with 7 bases lining up with TRBD1. This CDR3 is CASSESAGGGYGYTF. The CDR3 bases are TGCGCCAGCAGTGAGTCGGCAGGGGGAGGCTATGGCTACACCTTC.